This T cell receptor beta chain was observed in a study of cytomegalovirus exposure and HLA in healthy donors. Across the whole study: The 120 validation repertoires matched the 500 to 750 first-cohort repertoires in platform, a later analysis reported.

It was the approximately 130-subject validation cohort, separate from the approximately 680-subject first cohort, to which the donors belonged. The data were produced by immunoSEQ multiplex PCR, yet TCRdb's version contains in-frame clones alone and is incomplete. The data contain about 360,000 clones, around 86% of them seen just once; the ten biggest clones take up roughly 0.8%. Points on this clone: Its antigen remains unidentified.

Whole-study findings and limits: For cytomegalovirus status, the classifier reportedly gave diagnoses with high specificity and sensitivity. Listed as cytomegalovirus-associated were 164 TCR beta chains.

The germline V gene encodes CDR1 SQVTM and CDR2 ANQGSEA. The V end was cut by 4 bases, the J end by 4 bases, with 7 bases between. The CDR3 has 12 amino acids. The clonotype was recovered from a woman aged 18-30 years in good health and CMV-seronegative. The rearrangement uses TRBV29-1 and TRBJ2-2; no clear D gene. Source material: PBMCs. CDR3 sequence reads: CSVALPTGELFF. Here the CDR3 DNA reads TGCAGCGTTGCTCTCCCCACCGGGGAGCTGTTTTTT.